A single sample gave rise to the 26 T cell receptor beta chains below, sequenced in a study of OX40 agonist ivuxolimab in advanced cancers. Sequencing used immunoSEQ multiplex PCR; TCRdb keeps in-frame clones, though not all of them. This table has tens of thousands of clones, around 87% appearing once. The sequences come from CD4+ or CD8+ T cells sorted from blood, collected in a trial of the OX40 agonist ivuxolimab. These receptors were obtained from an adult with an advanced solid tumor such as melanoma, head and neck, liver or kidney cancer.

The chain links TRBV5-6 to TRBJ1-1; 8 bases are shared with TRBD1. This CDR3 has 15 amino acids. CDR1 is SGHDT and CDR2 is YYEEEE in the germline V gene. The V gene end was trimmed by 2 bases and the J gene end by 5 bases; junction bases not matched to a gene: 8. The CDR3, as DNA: TGTGCCAGCAGCTTACGGACAGGGAGCGGTACTGAAGCTTTCTTT. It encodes CASSLRTGSGTEAFF.

CDR3 bases: TGCGCCAGCAGCGCAAAGACAGGGTTGAACACTGAAGCTTTCTTT. It translates to CASSAKTGLNTEAFF. The chain links TRBV5-1 to TRBJ1-1; 7 positions match TRBD1. This CDR3 is 15 amino acids long. V dropped 4 bases and J dropped 0; count of bases not matched to a gene: 6. Germline values: CDR1 SGHRS, CDR2 YFSETQ. Drawing the rest from reference TRBV5-1 and TRBJ1-1, the complete variable domain is KAGVTQTPRYLIKTRGQQVTLSCSPISGHRSVSWYQQTPGQGLQFLFEYFSETQRNKGNFPGRFSGRQFSNSRSEMNVSTLELGDSALYLCASSAKTGLNTEAFFGQGTRLTVV.

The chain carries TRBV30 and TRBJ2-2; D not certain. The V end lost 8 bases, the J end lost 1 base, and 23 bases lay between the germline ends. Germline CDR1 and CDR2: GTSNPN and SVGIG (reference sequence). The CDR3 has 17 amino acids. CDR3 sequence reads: CATPLWAAQENTGELFF. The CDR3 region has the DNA TGTGCCACCCCCCTGTGGGCAGCCCAAGAGAACACCGGGGAGCTGTTTTTT.

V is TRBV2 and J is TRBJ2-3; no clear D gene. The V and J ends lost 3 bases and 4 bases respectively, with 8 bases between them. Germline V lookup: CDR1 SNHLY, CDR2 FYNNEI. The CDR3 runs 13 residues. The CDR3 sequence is CASSEEGSDTQYF. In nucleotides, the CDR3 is TGTGCCAGCAGTGAGGAAGGTTCAGATACGCAGTATTTT.

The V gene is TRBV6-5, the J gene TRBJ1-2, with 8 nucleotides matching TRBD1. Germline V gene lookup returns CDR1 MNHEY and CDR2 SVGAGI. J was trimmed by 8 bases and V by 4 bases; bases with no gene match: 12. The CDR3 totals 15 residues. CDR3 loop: CASSWTGLSVEGYTF. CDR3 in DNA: TGTGCCAGCAGTTGGACAGGGCTTTCTGTGGAAGGCTACACCTTC.

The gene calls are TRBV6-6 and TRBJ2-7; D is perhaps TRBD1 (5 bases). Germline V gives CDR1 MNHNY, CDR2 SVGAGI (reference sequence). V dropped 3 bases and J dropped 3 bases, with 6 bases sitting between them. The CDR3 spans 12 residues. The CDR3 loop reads CASSYDSYEQYF. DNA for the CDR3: TGTGCCAGCAGTTATGACAGCTACGAGCAGTACTTC.

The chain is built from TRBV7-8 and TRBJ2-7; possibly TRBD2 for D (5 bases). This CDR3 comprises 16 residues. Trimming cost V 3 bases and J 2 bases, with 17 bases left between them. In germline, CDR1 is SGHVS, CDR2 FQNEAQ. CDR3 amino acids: CASSLALGEGPYEQYF. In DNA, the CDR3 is TGTGCCAGCAGCTTGGCGTTAGGAGAGGGCCCCTACGAGCAGTACTTC. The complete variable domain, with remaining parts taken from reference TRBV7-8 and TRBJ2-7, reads GAGVSQSPRYKVAKRGQDVALRCDPISGHVSLFWYQQALGQGPEFLTYFQNEAQLDKSGLPSDRFFAERPEGSVSTLKIQRTQQEDSAVYLCASSLALGEGPYEQYFGPGTRLTVT.

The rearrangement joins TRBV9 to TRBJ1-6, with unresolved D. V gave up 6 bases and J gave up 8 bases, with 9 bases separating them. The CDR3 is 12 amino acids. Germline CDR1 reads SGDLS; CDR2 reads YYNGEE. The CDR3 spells CASNLRDSPLHF. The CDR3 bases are TGTGCCAGCAATCTTCGAGATTCACCCCTCCACTTT.

In DNA form, the CDR3 reads TGCGCCAGCAGCCAAGAAGCCGGGCTGAACACTGAAGCTTTCTTT. Its protein product is CASSQEAGLNTEAFF. The rearrangement links TRBV4-1 to TRBJ1-1, with no clear D. V was cut by 0 bases and J by 0 bases, with 8 bases left in between. Germline V gene lookup returns CDR1 MGHRA and CDR2 YSYEKL. CDR3 size: 15 residues.

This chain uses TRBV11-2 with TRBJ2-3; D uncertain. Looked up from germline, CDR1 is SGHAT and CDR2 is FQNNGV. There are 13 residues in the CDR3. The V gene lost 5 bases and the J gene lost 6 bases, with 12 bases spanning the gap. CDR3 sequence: CASSPVRRDTQYF. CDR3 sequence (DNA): TGTGCCAGCAGCCCCGTGCGACGGGATACGCAGTATTTT. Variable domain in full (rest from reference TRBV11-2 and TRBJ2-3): EAGVAQSPRYKIIEKRQSVAFWCNPISGHATLYWYQQILGQGPKLLIQFQNNGVVDDSQLPKDRFSAERLKGVDSTLKIQPAKLEDSAVYLCASSPVRRDTQYFGPGTRLTVL.

The CDR3 coding sequence is TGTGCCAGCAGTGAAGGGACAGGGGGCACTGAAGCTTTCTTT. It codes for CASSEGTGGTEAFF. V gene TRBV6-4 combines with J gene TRBJ1-1; TRBD1 agrees at 11 bases. The CDR3 sequence is 14 residues long. CDR1 is MRHNA, CDR2 SNTAGT, per germline. Trimming cost V 3 bases and J 4 bases; bases outside gene matches: 1.

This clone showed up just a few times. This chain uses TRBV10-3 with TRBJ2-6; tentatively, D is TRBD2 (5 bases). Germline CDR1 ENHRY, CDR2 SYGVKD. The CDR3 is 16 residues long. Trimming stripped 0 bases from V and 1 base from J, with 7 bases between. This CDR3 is CAISESGASGANVLTF. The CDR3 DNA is TGTGCCATCAGTGAGTCGGGAGCGTCTGGGGCCAACGTCCTGACTTTC.

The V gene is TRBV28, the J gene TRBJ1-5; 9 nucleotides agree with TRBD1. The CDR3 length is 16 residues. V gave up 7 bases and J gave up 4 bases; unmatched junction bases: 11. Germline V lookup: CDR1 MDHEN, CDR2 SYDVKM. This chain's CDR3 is CASTNPQGAGNQPQHF. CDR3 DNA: TGTGCCAGCACCAACCCACAGGGGGCTGGAAATCAGCCCCAGCATTTT. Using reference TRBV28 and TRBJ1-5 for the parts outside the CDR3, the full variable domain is DVKVTQSSRYLVKRTGEKVFLECVQDMDHENMFWYRQDPGLGLRLIYFSYDVKMKEKGDIPEGYSVSREKKERFSLILESASTNQTSMYLCASTNPQGAGNQPQHFGDGTRLSIL.

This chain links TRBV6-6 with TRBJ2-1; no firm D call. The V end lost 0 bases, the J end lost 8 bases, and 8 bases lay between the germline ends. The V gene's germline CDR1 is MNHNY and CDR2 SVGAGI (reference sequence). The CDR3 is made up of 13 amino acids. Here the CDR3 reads CASSYSTGHEQFF. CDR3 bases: TGTGCCAGCAGTTACTCGACGGGTCATGAGCAGTTCTTC.

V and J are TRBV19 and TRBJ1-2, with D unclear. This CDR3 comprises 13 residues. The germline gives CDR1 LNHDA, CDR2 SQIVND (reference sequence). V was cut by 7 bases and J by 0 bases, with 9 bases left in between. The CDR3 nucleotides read TGTGCCAGTAATAGAGGAGCTAACTATGGCTACACCTTC. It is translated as CASNRGANYGYTF. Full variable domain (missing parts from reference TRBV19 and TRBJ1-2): DGGITQSPKYLFRKEGQNVTLSCEQNLNHDAMYWYRQDPGQGLRLIYYSQIVNDFQKGDIAEGYSVSREKKESFPLTVTSAQKNPTAFYLCASNRGANYGYTFGSGTRLTVV.

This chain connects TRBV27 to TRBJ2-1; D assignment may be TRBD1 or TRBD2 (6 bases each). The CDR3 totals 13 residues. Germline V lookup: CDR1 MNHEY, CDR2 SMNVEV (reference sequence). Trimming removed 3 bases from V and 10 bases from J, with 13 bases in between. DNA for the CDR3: TGTGCCAGCAGTTTGGTGCGGGACACGGAGCAGTTCTTC. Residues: CASSLVRDTEQFF.

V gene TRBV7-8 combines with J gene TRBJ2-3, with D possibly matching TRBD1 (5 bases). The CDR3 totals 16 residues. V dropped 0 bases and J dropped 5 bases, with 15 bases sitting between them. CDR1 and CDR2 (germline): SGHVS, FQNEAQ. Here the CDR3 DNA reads TGTGCCAGCAGCTTAGCGCAGGGCGAAACAGGAGATACGCAGTATTTT. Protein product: CASSLAQGETGDTQYF.

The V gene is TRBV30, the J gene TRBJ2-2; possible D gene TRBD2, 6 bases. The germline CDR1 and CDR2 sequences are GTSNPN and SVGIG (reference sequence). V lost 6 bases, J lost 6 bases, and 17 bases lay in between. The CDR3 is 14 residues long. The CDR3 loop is CACSTEGRAGELFF. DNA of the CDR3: TGTGCCTGTTCTACGGAGGGTAGGGCCGGGGAGCTGTTTTTT. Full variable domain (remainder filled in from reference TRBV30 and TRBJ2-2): SQTIHQWPATLVQPVGSPLSLECTVEGTSNPNLYWYRQAAGRGLQLLFYSVGIGQISSEVPQNLSASRPQDRQFILSSKKLLLSDSGFYLCACSTEGRAGELFFGEGSRLTVL.

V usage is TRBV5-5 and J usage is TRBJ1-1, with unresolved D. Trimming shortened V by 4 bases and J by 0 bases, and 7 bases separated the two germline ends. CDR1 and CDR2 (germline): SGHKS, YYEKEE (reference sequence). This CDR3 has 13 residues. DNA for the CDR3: TGTGCCAGCAGCCAGGATTTGAACACTGAAGCTTTCTTT. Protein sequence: CASSQDLNTEAFF.

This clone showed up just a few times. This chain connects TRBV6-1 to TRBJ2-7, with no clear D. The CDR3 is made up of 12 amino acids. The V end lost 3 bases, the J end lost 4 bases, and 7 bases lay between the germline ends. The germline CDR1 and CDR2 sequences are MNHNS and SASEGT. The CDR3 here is CASSDRGYEQYF. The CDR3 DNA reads TGTGCCAGCAGTGACAGAGGATACGAGCAGTACTTC.

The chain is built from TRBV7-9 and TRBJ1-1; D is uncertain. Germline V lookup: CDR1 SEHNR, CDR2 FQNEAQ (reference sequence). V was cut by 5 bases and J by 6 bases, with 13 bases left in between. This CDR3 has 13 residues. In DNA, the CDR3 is TGTGCCAGCAGCACACGGTTTGAACCTGAAGCTTTCTTT. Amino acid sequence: CASSTRFEPEAFF. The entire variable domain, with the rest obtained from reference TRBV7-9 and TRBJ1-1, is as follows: DTGVSQNPRHKITKRGQNVTFRCDPISEHNRLYWYRQTLGQGPEFLTYFQNEAQLEKSRLLSDRFSAERPKGSFSTLEIQRTEQGDSAMYLCASSTRFEPEAFFGQGTRLTVV.

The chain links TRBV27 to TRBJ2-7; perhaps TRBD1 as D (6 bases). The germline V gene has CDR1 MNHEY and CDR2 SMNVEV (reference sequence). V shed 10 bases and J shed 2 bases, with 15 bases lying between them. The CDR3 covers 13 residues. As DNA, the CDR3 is TGTGCCACACTAATGGCAGGGGCCTACGAGCAGTACTTC. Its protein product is CATLMAGAYEQYF.

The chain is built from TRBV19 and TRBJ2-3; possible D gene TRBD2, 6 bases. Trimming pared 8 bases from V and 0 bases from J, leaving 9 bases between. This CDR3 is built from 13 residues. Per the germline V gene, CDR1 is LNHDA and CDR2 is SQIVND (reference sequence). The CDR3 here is CASGTSSTDTQYF. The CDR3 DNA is TGTGCCAGTGGTACTAGCAGCACAGATACGCAGTATTTT.

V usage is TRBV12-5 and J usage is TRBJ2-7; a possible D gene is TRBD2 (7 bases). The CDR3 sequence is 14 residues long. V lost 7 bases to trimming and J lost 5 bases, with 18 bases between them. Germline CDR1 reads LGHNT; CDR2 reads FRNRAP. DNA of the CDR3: TGTGCTAGTGCTCCTCTGGGGGGGCTCAACGAGCAGTACTTC. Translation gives CASAPLGGLNEQYF.

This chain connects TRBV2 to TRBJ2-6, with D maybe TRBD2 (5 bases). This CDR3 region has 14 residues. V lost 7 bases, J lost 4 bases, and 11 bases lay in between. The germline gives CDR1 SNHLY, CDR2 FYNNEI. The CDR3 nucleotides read TGTGCCAGCACCGGGGATTCCGGGGCCAACGTCCTGACTTTC. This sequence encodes CASTGDSGANVLTF.

This CDR3 reads CASSHHQGASYEQYF. CDR3 coding DNA: TGCGCCAGCAGCCATCATCAGGGGGCTTCCTACGAGCAGTACTTC. V is TRBV4-3 and J is TRBJ2-7; 8 bases align to TRBD1. V shed 3 bases and J 1 base; nucleotides not matched to a gene: 5. The CDR3 has 15 residues. Germline CDR1 is LGHNA and CDR2 is YSLEER.